Shown below are 6 T cell receptor beta chains from a single sample sequenced in a study of regulatory T cells in long-lasting Graves disease. Through Arm-PCR of CDR3 regions and iRepertoire HTBI primers, TCR beta libraries were built. TCRdb reprocessed the multiplex PCR reads via MiXCR and lists one record per CDR3 protein. Of hundreds of thousands of distinct CDR3 sequences in the sample, about 16% were seen once. Time point noted: newly diagnosed GD, antithyroid drugs for less than 3 months. The TCR library was made from RNA extracted from PBMCs. These data are also associated with another study on T cells in Graves' hyperthyroidism and ophthalmopathy.

The input for sequencing was peripheral blood mononuclear cells (PBMCs), taken at new diagnosis, from a patient treated with antithyroid drugs. The receptor source for this set is a middle-aged woman with Graves disease.

This clonotype appeared many times. The V and J genes are TRBV3-1 and TRBJ1-5; 7 bases align to TRBD1. There are 15 residues in the CDR3. CDR1 LGHDT and CDR2 YNNKEL come from the germline V gene (reference sequence). Germline trimming cut 4 bases from V and 3 bases from J; bases unmatched to any gene: 6. CDR3 loop: CASSRDRDPNQPQHF. For the CDR3, the DNA is TGTGCCAGCAGCCGCGACAGGGACCCCAATCAGCCCCAGCATTTT.

This clonotype showed up just a few times. The rearrangement uses TRBV28 and TRBJ1-2; TRBD1 agrees at 9 bases. Germline V gives CDR1 MDHEN, CDR2 SYDVKM. V gave up 6 bases and J gave up 13 bases; unmatched junction bases: 6. This CDR3 has 11 residues. The CDR3, as DNA: TGTGCCAGCAGCCCGGACAGGGGTTTCACCTTC. This codes for CASSPDRGFTF.

In the case of this clonotype: It may be a read error: a sequence one base away is much more abundant. The chain has TRBV2 and TRBJ2-3; 9 bases match TRBD1. The last part of the DNA fits TRBJ2-5 better; the J call may be wrong. The CDR3 loop spans 14 amino acids. Germline assignment: CDR1 SNHLY and CDR2 FYNNEI. The CDR3 loop reads CASSKDRGFGTQYF. The CDR3 nucleotides read TGTGCCAGCAGTAAGGACAGGGGTTTTGGGACCCAGTACTTC.

The gene calls are TRBV7-9 and TRBJ2-6; D gene unclear. This CDR3 comprises 15 residues. V was clipped by 2 bases and J by 1 base, with 6 bases between them. CDR1 SEHNR and CDR2 FQNEAQ come from the germline V gene (reference sequence). The CDR3 reads CASSLYGSGANVLTF. CDR3 bases: TGTGCCAGCAGCTTATATGGTTCTGGGGCCAACGTCCTGACTTTC.

Many counts were recorded for this clonotype. This rearrangement joins TRBV3-1 to TRBJ1-6, with D unresolved. CDR1 and CDR2 (germline): LGHDT, YNNKEL (reference sequence). V lost 4 bases and J 9 bases, leaving 10 bases between the germline ends. The CDR3 extends over 13 amino acids. The CDR3 protein is CASSPRTSSPLHF. The CDR3 nucleotides are TGTGCCAGCAGCCCTCGGACCTCTTCACCCCTCCACTTT.

In its sample, this clonotype was seen a few times. The J gene is TRBJ1-5, the V gene TRBV19; D is possibly TRBD1 (5 bases). V lost 6 bases, J lost 2 bases, and 14 bases lay in between. Germline V lookup: CDR1 LNHDA, CDR2 SQIVND (reference sequence). This CDR3 is 15 amino acids long. CDR3: CASSDRPGGNQPQHF. In DNA form, the CDR3 reads TGTGCCAGTAGCGATAGACCGGGGGGCAATCAGCCCCAGCATTTT.